This TCR beta chain stems from a study of CD8 T cells in ankylosing spondylitis. General study results and limits: A motif of 7 to 9 highly homologous TCR beta variants was seen as apparently characteristic of ankylosing spondylitis blood. Before this, some motif variants had been reported in reactive arthritis synovial fluid and blood. Disease-linked clones proved CD8+ and comparatively uncommon in peripheral blood. Enrichment of disease-linked clones was reportedly significant in matched ankylosing spondylitis synovial fluid.

This clonotype showed up many times. Its antigen is currently unknown. Libraries for TCR beta were made by quantitative 5'-RACE with molecular barcodes. TCRdb recomputed calls from the 5' RACE reads with MiXCR, one row per CDR3 protein. The sample carries 500,000 or so distinct CDR3 sequences, about 5.2% recorded once. V was clipped by 1 base and J by 2 bases, with 8 bases between them. CDR1 is LGHNA and CDR2 is YSLEER in the germline V gene. This CDR3 comprises 14 residues. The receptor was isolated from a male donor with ankylosing spondylitis. The chain uses TRBV4-3 and TRBJ1-2, with a weak D call TRBD1 (5 bases). The specimen sequenced was blood, either unsorted or a sorted T cell fraction (not recorded which). The CDR3, as DNA: TGCGCCAGCAGCCAAGTTGAGGGGAACTATGGCTACACCTTC. This encodes CASSQVEGNYGYTF.